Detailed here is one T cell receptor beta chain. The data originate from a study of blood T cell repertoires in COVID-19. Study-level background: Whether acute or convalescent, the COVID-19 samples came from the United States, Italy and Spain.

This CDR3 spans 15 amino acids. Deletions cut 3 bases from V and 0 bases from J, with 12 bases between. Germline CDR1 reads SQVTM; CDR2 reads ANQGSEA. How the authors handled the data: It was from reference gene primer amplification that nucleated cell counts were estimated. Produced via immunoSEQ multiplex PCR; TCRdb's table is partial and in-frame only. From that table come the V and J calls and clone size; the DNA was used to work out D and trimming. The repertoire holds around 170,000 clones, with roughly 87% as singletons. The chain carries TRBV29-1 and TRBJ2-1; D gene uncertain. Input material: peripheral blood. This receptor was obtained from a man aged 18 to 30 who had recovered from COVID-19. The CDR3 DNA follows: TGCAGCGTTGAGGCCCCGATAAGCTCCTACAATGAGCAGTTCTTC. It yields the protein CSVEAPISSYNEQFF.